This T cell receptor beta chain was retrieved from a study of CD39 and CD103 CD8 tumor-infiltrating T cells (dated by TCRdb to 2017 to 2018). The study in broad terms: Repertoire comparisons were shown for an HPV-positive HNSCC, an HPV-negative HNSCC, an ovarian cancer and a melanoma patient. Deep sequencing of TCRbeta CDR3 was used to compare the repertoires of CD8 TIL subsets, defined by CD103 and CD39, with those of peripheral memory CD8 T cells. General findings and caveats noted by the study authors: Clonotypes from DP TILs were seldom detected in blood or uninvolved lymph node, while clonotypes from DN TILs overlapped to a large extent with peripheral memory CD8 repertoires. DP CD8 TILs appeared to be more oligoclonal than DN and SP CD8 TILs and blood memory CD8 T cells, with about 50-90% covered by the top 30 clonotypes.

At the time samples were collected, the patients were not on therapy, although their prior treatments varied from chemotherapy, radiotherapy, surgery and immunotherapy to none at all. After thawing, cells were enriched for T lymphocytes using a negative-selection kit, and EpCAM beads were added for tumor-infiltrating lymphocytes. Memory CD8 T cells were sorted using a CD8+CD4-CD45RA- gate, without regard to whether the cells expressed CCR7. Peripheral blood mononuclear cells were isolated by Ficoll-Paque PLUS gradient and cryopreserved before analysis. Populations were sorted on a FACSAria II to 97% to 99% purity, and the cell pellets were frozen for TCR sequencing without being cultured. In the case of this clone: What antigen it recognizes has not been identified. The record has no base qualities; no much larger clone is one base away.

For each subset, genomic DNA was extracted from 10,000 to 100,000 sorted cells using the DNeasy Blood and Tissue Kit. The immunoSEQ service sequenced and mapped the TCRbeta V-J or V-D-J regions, with coverage above 10x for each sample. Concerning the study's data processing: The analysis included only productive rearrangements exported from the immunoSEQ Analyzer platform, and clonality was assessed using the 500 most abundant clones. The Morisita-Horn similarity index and the Jaccard index were used to quantify repertoire overlap between populations. In roughly 6 cancer patients, Morisita-Horn similarity was measured between the TCR repertoires of CD8 T-cell subsets. What TCRdb holds here is the immuneACCESS table cut down to in-frame rearrangements. Part of the clones is not present; checked against another copy, under half of the missing clones reflect an unresolved V gene, and the others are unexplained. The DNA gave D and trimming, while V, J and clone size come from that table. This sample lists 7,000 to 8,500 clones; around three fifths were detected once. Together, the top ten hold nearly 60% of the sample.

V gives up 7 bases and J gives up 5 bases, and the segment between their germline ends measures 10 bases. CDR1 MNHEY and CDR2 SVGAGI are derived from the germline V gene. The CDR3, from cysteine to phenylalanine, totals 12 residues. The kept DNA is CDR3 alone, 36 bases in frame from the first base. Rearrangement joined TRBV6-5 to TRBJ2-3; the D gene assignment is ambiguous. The clonotype comes from a human donor with head and neck squamous cell carcinoma. The material sequenced was CD8+ T cells sorted from blood. The sample's cell subset or site, from its label and the paper: total memory CD8 T cells (CD45RA-CCR7+/-) from blood or uninvolved lymph node. The DNA is TGTGCCAGCACTGACCCGGAAGATACGCAGTATTTT. Translated, this is CASTDPEDTQYF.